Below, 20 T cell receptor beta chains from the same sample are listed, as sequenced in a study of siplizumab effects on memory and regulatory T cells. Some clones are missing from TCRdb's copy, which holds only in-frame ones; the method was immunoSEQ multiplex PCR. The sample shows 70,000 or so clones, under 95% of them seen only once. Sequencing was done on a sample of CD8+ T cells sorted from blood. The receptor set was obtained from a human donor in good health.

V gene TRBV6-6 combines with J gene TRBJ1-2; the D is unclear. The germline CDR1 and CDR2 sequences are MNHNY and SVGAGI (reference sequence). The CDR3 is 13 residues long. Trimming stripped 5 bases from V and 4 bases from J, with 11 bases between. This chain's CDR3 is CASSPGLTYGYTF. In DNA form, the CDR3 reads TGTGCCAGCAGTCCCGGCCTAACCTATGGCTACACCTTC.

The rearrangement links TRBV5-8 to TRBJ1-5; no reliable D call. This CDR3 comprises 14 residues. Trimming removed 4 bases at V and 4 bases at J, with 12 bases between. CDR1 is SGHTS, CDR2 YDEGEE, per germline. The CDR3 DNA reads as TGTGCCAGCAGCCCGCCCCGTCCTAATCAGCCCCAGCATTTT. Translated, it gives CASSPPRPNQPQHF.

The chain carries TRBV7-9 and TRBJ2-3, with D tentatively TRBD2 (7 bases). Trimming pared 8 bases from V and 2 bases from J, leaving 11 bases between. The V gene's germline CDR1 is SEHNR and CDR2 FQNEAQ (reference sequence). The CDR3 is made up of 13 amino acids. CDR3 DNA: TGTGCCAGCCTAGGGGGGGTCACAGATACGCAGTATTTT. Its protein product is CASLGGVTDTQYF.

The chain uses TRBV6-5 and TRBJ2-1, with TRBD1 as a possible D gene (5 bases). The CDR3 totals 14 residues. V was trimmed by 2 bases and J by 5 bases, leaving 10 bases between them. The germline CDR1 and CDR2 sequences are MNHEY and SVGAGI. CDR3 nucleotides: TGTGCCAGCAGTTACGGGGCCGGTGACAATGAGCAGTTCTTC. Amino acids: CASSYGAGDNEQFF.

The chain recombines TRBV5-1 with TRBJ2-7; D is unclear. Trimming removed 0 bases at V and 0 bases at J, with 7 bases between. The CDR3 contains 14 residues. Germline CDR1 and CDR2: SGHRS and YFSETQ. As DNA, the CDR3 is TGCGCCAGCAGCTTGGCCTGGGGCTCCTACGAGCAGTACTTC. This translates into CASSLAWGSYEQYF. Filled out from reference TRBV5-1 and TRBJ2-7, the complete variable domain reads KAGVTQTPRYLIKTRGQQVTLSCSPISGHRSVSWYQQTPGQGLQFLFEYFSETQRNKGNFPGRFSGRQFSNSRSEMNVSTLELGDSALYLCASSLAWGSYEQYFGPGTRLTVT.

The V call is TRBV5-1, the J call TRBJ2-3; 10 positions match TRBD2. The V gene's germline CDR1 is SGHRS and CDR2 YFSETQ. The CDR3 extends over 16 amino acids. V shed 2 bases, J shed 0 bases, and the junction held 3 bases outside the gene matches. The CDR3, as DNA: TGCGCCAGCAGCTTTTTTAGCGGGGGGAGCACAGATACGCAGTATTTT. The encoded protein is CASSFFSGGSTDTQYF.

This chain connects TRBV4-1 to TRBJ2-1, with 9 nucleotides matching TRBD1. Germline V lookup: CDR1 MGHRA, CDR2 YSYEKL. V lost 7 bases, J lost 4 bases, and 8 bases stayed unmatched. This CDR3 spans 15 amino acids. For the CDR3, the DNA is TGCGCCAGCACCTCCCTCGGACAGGGGTACAATGAGCAGTTCTTC. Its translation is CASTSLGQGYNEQFF.

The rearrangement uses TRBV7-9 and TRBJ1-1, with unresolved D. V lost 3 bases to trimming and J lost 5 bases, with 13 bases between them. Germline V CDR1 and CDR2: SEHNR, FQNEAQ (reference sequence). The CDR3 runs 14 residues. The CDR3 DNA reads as TGTGCCAGCAGCTTGGAGTCTTCGGGGACTGAAGCTTTCTTT. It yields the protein CASSLESSGTEAFF.

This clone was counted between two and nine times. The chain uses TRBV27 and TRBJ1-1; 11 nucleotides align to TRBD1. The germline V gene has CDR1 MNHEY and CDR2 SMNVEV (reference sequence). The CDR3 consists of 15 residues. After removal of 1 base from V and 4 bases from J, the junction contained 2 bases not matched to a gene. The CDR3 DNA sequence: TGTGCCAGCAGTTTATACGGGACAGGGGGCACTGAAGCTTTCTTT. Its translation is CASSLYGTGGTEAFF.

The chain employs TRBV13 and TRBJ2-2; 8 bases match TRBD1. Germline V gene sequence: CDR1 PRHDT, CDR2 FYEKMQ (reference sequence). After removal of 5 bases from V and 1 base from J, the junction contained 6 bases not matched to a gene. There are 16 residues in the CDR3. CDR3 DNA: TGTGCCAGCAGCACCCGGACAGGGTGGAACACCGGGGAGCTGTTTTTT. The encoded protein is CASSTRTGWNTGELFF.

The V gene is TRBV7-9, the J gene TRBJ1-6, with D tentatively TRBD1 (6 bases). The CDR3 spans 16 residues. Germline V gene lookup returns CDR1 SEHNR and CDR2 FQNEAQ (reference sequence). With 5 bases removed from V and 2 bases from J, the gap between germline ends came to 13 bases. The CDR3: CASSNGQNTYNSPLHF. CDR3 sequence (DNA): TGTGCCAGCAGCAATGGACAGAACACCTATAATTCACCCCTCCACTTT.

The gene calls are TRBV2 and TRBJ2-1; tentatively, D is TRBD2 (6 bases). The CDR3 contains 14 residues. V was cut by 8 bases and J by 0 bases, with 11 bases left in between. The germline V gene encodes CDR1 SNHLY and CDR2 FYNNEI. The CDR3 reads CASGGTFSYNEQFF. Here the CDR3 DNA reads TGTGCCAGCGGAGGGACTTTCTCCTACAATGAGCAGTTCTTC.

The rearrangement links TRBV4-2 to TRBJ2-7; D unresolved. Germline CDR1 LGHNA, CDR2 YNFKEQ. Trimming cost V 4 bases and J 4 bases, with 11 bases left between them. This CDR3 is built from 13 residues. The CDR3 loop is CASSPRDSYEQYF. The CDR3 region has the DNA TGTGCCAGCAGCCCGAGAGATTCATACGAGCAGTACTTC.

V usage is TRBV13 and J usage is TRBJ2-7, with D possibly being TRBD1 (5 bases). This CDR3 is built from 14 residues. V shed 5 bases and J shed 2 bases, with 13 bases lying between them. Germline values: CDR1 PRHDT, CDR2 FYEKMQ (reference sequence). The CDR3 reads CASSSDSRTYEQYF. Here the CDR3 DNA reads TGTGCCAGCAGCAGCGACAGTAGAACCTACGAGCAGTACTTC.

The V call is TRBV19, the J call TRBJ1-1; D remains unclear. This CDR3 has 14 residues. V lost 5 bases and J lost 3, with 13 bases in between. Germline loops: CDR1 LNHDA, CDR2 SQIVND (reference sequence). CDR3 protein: CASSDDPRYTEAFF. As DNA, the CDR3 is TGTGCCAGTAGTGACGACCCCCGGTACACTGAAGCTTTCTTT.

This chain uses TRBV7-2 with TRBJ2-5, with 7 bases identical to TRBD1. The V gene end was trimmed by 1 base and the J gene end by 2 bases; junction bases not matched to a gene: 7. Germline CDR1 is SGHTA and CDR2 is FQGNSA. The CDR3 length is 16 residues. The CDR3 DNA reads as TGTGCCAGCAGCTTAGAGGGCAGGGGGAGACAAGAGACCCAGTACTTC. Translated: CASSLEGRGRQETQYF.

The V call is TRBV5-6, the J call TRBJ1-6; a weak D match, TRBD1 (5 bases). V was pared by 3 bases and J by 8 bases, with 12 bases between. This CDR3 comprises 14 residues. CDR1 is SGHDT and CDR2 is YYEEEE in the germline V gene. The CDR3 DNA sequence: TGTGCCAGCAGCTCGACAGTGTCTTATTCACCCCTCCACTTT. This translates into CASSSTVSYSPLHF.

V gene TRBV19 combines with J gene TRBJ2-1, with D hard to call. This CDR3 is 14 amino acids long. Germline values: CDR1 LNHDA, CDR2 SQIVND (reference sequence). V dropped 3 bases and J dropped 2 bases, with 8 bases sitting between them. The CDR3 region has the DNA TGTGCCAGTAGTATCCGCCTAGCCTACAATGAGCAGTTCTTC. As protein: CASSIRLAYNEQFF.

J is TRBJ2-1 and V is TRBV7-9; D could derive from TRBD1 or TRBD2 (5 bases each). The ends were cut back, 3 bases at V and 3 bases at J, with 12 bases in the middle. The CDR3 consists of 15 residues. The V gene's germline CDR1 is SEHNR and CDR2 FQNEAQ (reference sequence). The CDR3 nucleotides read TGTGCCAGCAGCTTCGAGGGGTACGGCTACAATGAGCAGTTCTTC. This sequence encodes CASSFEGYGYNEQFF.

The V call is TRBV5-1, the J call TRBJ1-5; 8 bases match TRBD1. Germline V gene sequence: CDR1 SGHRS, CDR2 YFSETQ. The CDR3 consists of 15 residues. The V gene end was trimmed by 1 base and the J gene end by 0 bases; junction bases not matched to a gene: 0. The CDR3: CASSLQGASNQPQHF. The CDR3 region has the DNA TGCGCCAGCAGCTTGCAGGGGGCTAGCAATCAGCCCCAGCATTTT.